A single sample is the source of the 22 T cell receptor beta chains below, sequenced in a study of glioma-infiltrating T cells. TCR alpha and beta CDR3 regions were amplified from RNA using iRepertoire nested multiplex PCR. One entry per CDR3 protein results from TCRdb running MiXCR on the multiplex PCR reads. The sample consists of around 180,000 distinct CDR3 sequences, about 46% of them appearing once. Sequenced input: glioma tissue, nonneoplastic brain tissue, or PBMCs (not recorded which). The source of these receptors is a human donor with low-grade glioma or glioblastoma, undergoing nonglioma brain surgery, or in good health (not recorded which).

This clonotype was seen at least ten times. The rearrangement joins TRBV27 to TRBJ2-1; 7 bases are a match to TRBD2. Trimming took 5 bases from V and 5 from J; bases not matched to a gene: 6. Germline CDR1 is MNHEY and CDR2 is SMNVEV (reference sequence). The CDR3 runs 14 residues. In DNA form, the CDR3 reads TGTGCCAGCAGTAGGCCGGGAGGAAACAATGAGCAGTTCTTC. Protein sequence: CASSRPGGNNEQFF.

This clonotype was found a few times. The chain carries TRBV28 and TRBJ1-2; D possibly corresponds to TRBD1 (5 bases). Germline loops: CDR1 MDHEN, CDR2 SYDVKM. This CDR3 spans 14 amino acids. Trimming took off 5 bases at V and 4 bases at J, with 14 bases between the two ends. CDR3 region: CASSPPGWIYGYTF. CDR3 in DNA: TGTGCCAGCAGTCCGCCAGGGTGGATCTATGGCTACACCTTC.

This clonotype was observed many times. The conserved phenylalanine or tryptophan is not found at the CDR3 terminus, so this likely reflects a read error. The limits of the CDR3 on the DNA are not certain, so only TCRdb's listed CDR3 is given. The J gene is TRBJ1-1, the V gene TRBV6-1; the table's D gene call, TRBD1, was not cross checked with the DNA. Germline CDR1 and CDR2: MNHNS and SASEGT. The CDR3 length equals 12 residues, ends included. CDR3 loop: CASSEVGTRAEL.

Of note for this clonotype: Just one base apart from a much larger clone, this may be a read error. V and J are TRBV15 and TRBJ2-5, with 10 bases that match TRBD1. This CDR3 comprises 15 residues. Germline CDR1 and CDR2: LNHNV and YYDKDF (reference sequence). As DNA, the CDR3 is TGTTCCACCAGCAGCCGGGACAGGGGCCAAGAGACCCAGTACTTC. This encodes CSTSSRDRGQETQYF. Based on the CDR3 plus reference TRBV15 and TRBJ2-5, the full variable domain is DAMVIQNPRYQVTQFGKPVTLSCSQTLNHNVMYWYQQKSSQAPKLLFHYYDKDFNNEADTPDNFQSRRPNTSFCFLDIRSPGLGDTAMYLCSTSSRDRGQETQYFGPGTRLLVL.

This chain joins TRBV4-1 and TRBJ2-1, with a tentative D call TRBD2 (5 bases). The CDR3 sequence is 18 residues long. V was pared by 2 bases and J by 1 base, with 18 bases between. Germline V CDR1 and CDR2: MGHRA, YSYEKL. The chain's CDR3 is CASSQPIIVGESYNEQFF. The CDR3 DNA follows: TGCGCCAGCAGCCAACCCATTATCGTGGGAGAGTCCTACAATGAGCAGTTCTTC.

This clonotype was counted between two and nine times. The rearrangement uses TRBV7-3 and TRBJ2-7; the match to TRBD1 covers 9 bases. Unmatched junction bases numbered 13, after V lost 5 bases and J lost 5 bases. CDR1 SGHTA and CDR2 FQGTGA come from the germline V gene. The CDR3 runs 16 residues. The CDR3 region has the DNA TGTGCCAGCAGCGCCTCACCGGGACAGGGACCCAACGAGCAGTACTTC. Residues: CASSASPGQGPNEQYF. The variable domain in full, with the rest retrieved from reference TRBV7-3 and TRBJ2-7, is GAGVSQTPSNKVTEKGKYVELRCDPISGHTALYWYRQSLGQGPEFLIYFQGTGAADDSGLPNDRFFAVRPEGSVSTLKIQRTERGDSAVYLCASSASPGQGPNEQYFGPGTRLTVT.

This clonotype came up once. At one end the junction does not follow the germline gene, possibly because of a read error. The rearrangement links TRBV20-1 to TRBJ1-1; no clear D. The CDR3 has 15 amino acids. CDR1 DFQATT and CDR2 SNEGSKA come from the germline V gene (reference sequence). The CDR3 loop reads CSASRIGNSNTEASF. The CDR3 DNA follows: TGCAGTGCTAGTAGAATAGGGAATTCGAACACTGAGGCTTCCTTT.

This clonotype was observed a handful of times. The chain combines TRBV25-1 with TRBJ2-7, with D unclear. With 7 bases removed from V and 2 bases from J, the gap between germline ends came to 12 bases. The germline V gene has CDR1 MGHDK and CDR2 SYGVNS. The CDR3 length is 13 residues. CDR3 region: CASTRTAPYEQYF. The CDR3 region has the DNA TGTGCCAGCACTAGAACCGCTCCCTACGAGCAGTACTTC.

Notes on this clonotype: A read error is possible here, since a much larger clone lies one base away. The chain links TRBV2 to TRBJ1-6; perhaps TRBD1 as D (5 bases). V gave up 7 bases and J gave up 8 bases, with 15 bases separating them. Germline V gene lookup returns CDR1 SNHLY and CDR2 FYNNEI. The CDR3 runs 14 residues. As DNA, the CDR3 is TGTGCCAGCACCGGGACCAAAGACCATTCACCCCTCCACTTT. Translated, it gives CASTGTKDHSPLHF.

The CDR3 sequence: CASSHISGVGDIQYF. The CDR3 nucleotides read TGTGCCAGCAGCCATATCTCGGGAGTTGGTGACATTCAGTACTTC. The rearrangement joins TRBV5-6 to TRBJ2-4; possibly TRBD2 for D (6 bases). Trimming left V 4 bases short and J 8 bases short, with 19 bases between. This CDR3 is built from 15 residues. Germline V lookup: CDR1 SGHDT, CDR2 YYEEEE.

The J gene is TRBJ1-6, the V gene TRBV2, with D tentatively TRBD1 (6 bases). Deletions cut 2 bases from V and 7 bases from J, with 15 bases between. Per the germline V gene, CDR1 is SNHLY and CDR2 is FYNNEI. The CDR3 runs to 16 residues. The CDR3: CASSERDTSSNSPLHF. The CDR3 DNA reads TGTGCCAGCAGTGAACGGGACACCAGTTCCAATTCACCCCTCCACTTT.

This clonotype occurred once. A read error may explain this, as a much larger clone is one base away. This chain uses TRBV15 with TRBJ2-1; D might be TRBD2 (5 bases). CDR3 length: 13 amino acids. Trimming stripped 7 bases from V and 6 bases from J, with 13 bases between. CDR1 and CDR2 from the germline V gene are LNHNV and YYDKDF (reference sequence). CDR3 amino acids: CATILTRANEQFF. CDR3 nucleotides: TGTGCCACCATCCTGACGAGGGCCAATGAGCAGTTCTTC. The full variable domain, with the rest looked up from reference TRBV15 and TRBJ2-1, is DAMVIQNPRYQVTQFGKPVTLSCSQTLNHNVMYWYQQKSSQAPKLLFHYYDKDFNNEADTPDNFQSRRPNTSFCFLDIRSPGLGDTAMYLCATILTRANEQFFGPGTRLTVL.

The table lists this clonotype with many counts. This chain joins TRBV3-1 and TRBJ1-5, with unresolved D. The CDR3 extends over 13 amino acids. CDR1 is LGHDT, CDR2 YNNKEL, per germline (reference sequence). V was trimmed by 4 bases and J by 2 bases, leaving 6 bases between them. In DNA, the CDR3 is TGTGCCAGCAGCCCGGCCGGCAATCAGCCCCAGCATTTT. Translating it yields CASSPAGNQPQHF.

V and J are TRBV29-1 and TRBJ2-3, with 9 bases lining up with TRBD1. The V gene's germline CDR1 is SQVTM and CDR2 ANQGSEA. This CDR3 region has 15 residues. V was pared by 2 bases and J by 8 bases, with 11 bases of the junction left unmatched. The CDR3 is CSVEKTGTGTGTQYF. CDR3 DNA: TGCAGCGTTGAAAAGACCGGGACAGGGACCGGTACGCAGTATTTT.

This clonotype was counted only a few times. The chain uses TRBV3-1 and TRBJ2-7, with TRBD2 as a possible D gene (6 bases). There are 15 residues in the CDR3. V dropped 1 base and J dropped 5 bases, with 15 bases sitting between them. Looked up from germline, CDR1 is LGHDT and CDR2 is YNNKEL (reference sequence). CDR3: CASSQVGGRNHEQYF. CDR3 DNA: TGTGCCAGCAGCCAAGTGGGGGGACGTAACCACGAGCAGTACTTC.

This clonotype has only a few counts. This clone may be a read error of a much larger clone one base away. This chain joins TRBV20-1 and TRBJ2-7; TRBD2 agrees at 8 bases. There are 13 residues in the CDR3. CDR1 is DFQATT and CDR2 is SNEGSKA in the germline V gene (reference sequence). CDR3 sequence: CSALKRGTYEKYF. DNA of the CDR3: TGCAGTGCCCTCAAGCGGGGGACCTACGAGAAGTACTTC.

In DNA, the CDR3 is TGTGCCAGCAGCCTCGGACTAGCGGGAGGGTCCTACAATGAGCAGTTCTTC. It translates to CASSLGLAGGSYNEQFF. The chain carries TRBV11-1 and TRBJ2-1, with 15 positions matching TRBD2. After removal of 5 bases from V and 1 base from J, the junction contained 3 bases not matched to a gene. Germline assignment: CDR1 SGHAT and CDR2 FQDESV (reference sequence). This CDR3 has 17 amino acids.

In this sample, this clonotype turned up many times. The chain is built from TRBV12-3 or TRBV12-4 and TRBJ2-1, with TRBD1 matching over 9 bases. The J segment lost 1 base and the V segment lost 1 base, leaving 5 bases of the junction unmatched. The CDR3 consists of 17 residues. The CDR3 nucleotides are TGTGCCAGCAGTTTAGAAGGAGGGACAGGGTCCTACAATGAGCAGTTCTTC. Translated, it gives CASSLEGGTGSYNEQFF.

The J gene is TRBJ2-1, the V gene TRBV6-2 or TRBV6-3, with D possibly matching TRBD1 (5 bases). V lost 7 bases to trimming and J lost 8 bases, with 12 bases between them. This CDR3 contains 12 residues. CDR1 MNHEY and CDR2 SVGEGT come from the germline V gene. As DNA, the CDR3 is TGTGCCAGCAAAGGGGTTTCCTATGAGCAGTTCTTC. Translated, it gives CASKGVSYEQFF.

The chain uses TRBV19 and TRBJ1-2; the D gene is possibly TRBD1 (6 bases). This CDR3 contains 16 residues. V was clipped by 5 bases and J by 2 bases, with 18 bases between them. The germline V gene encodes CDR1 LNHDA and CDR2 SQIVND (reference sequence). CDR3 DNA: TGTGCCAGTAGTCCGACAGGCGCTCCTACGAACTATGGCTACACCTTC. It is translated as CASSPTGAPTNYGYTF. The whole variable domain, filled in from reference TRBV19 and TRBJ1-2, reads DGGITQSPKYLFRKEGQNVTLSCEQNLNHDAMYWYRQDPGQGLRLIYYSQIVNDFQKGDIAEGYSVSREKKESFPLTVTSAQKNPTAFYLCASSPTGAPTNYGYTFGSGTRLTVV.

This clonotype was detected ten times or more. V gene TRBV28 combines with J gene TRBJ2-1, with 8 bases fitting TRBD2. CDR1 is MDHEN and CDR2 is SYDVKM in the germline V gene. The V gene end was trimmed by 2 bases and the J gene end by 8 bases; junction bases not matched to a gene: 8. This CDR3 spans 15 amino acids. CDR3 coding DNA: TGTGCCAGCAGTTTAGCCAGCGGGAGTAAGTATGAGCAGTTCTTC. Its protein is CASSLASGSKYEQFF.

This clonotype was seen many times. The CDR3 here is CASSHGTGFEQYF. The CDR3 DNA follows: TGTGCCAGCAGCCATGGGACAGGGTTCGAGCAGTACTTC. V and J are TRBV4-2 and TRBJ2-7; TRBD1 matches 9 bases. This CDR3 spans 13 amino acids. Losses at the gene ends were 3 bases for V and 6 bases for J; bases not matched to a gene: 3. CDR1 and CDR2 from the germline V gene are LGHNA and YNFKEQ.